A selection of T cell receptor beta chains follows, all from one sample in a study of T cell changes during pregnancy in multiple sclerosis. Clones were sequenced by immunoSEQ multiplex PCR, and TCRdb holds only the in-frame ones, with some missing. The sample contains approximately 50,000 clones, more than 85% of which appear only once. The sequencing here drew on CD4+ T cells from peripheral blood mononuclear cells, taken after pregnancy. These receptors were obtained from a female donor with multiple sclerosis, enrolled in a pregnancy study. Each CDR3 is given with its conserved first and last residue. A D gene is named only where the DNA matches it firmly. Only part of the rows carry a size: once, few, many, or a class if the clone is expanded.

V	size	J	D	CDR3	DNA
TRBV5-5	.	TRBJ1-5	.	CASSLGQGGSQHF	TGTGCCAGCAGCTTGGGGCAGGGAGGTTCCCAGCATTTT
TRBV7-8	.	TRBJ2-5	TRBD2	CASSLVRLAGGEETQYF	TGTGCCAGCAGCTTAGTCCGGCTAGCGGGAGGGGAAGAGACCCAGTACTTC
TRBV19	.	TRBJ2-1	.	CASSIARGGNEQFF	TGTGCCAGTAGTATAGCGAGGGGGGGCAATGAGCAGTTCTTC
TRBV19	.	TRBJ2-1	TRBD1	CASTTKTGSYNEQFF	TGTGCCAGTACCACAAAGACAGGGAGCTACAATGAGCAGTTCTTC
TRBV6-6	few	TRBJ1-1	TRBD1	CASDPGGYTEAFF	TGTGCCAGCGACCCAGGGGGATACACTGAAGCTTTCTTT
TRBV6-5	once	TRBJ2-7	TRBD1	CASSQGQLYEQYF	TGTGCCAGCAGCCAGGGACAGCTCTACGAGCAGTACTTC
TRBV6-5	.	TRBJ1-1	.	CASSYSGLTITEAFF	TGTGCCAGCAGTTACTCAGGCCTGACAATCACTGAAGCTTTCTTT
TRBV11-3	.	TRBJ2-1	.	CASSFRYNEQFF	TGTGCCAGCAGCTTTCGGTACAATGAGCAGTTCTTC
TRBV7-9	.	TRBJ2-3	TRBD2	CASSPSLGLAGRADTQYF	TGTGCCAGCAGCCCAAGCCTGGGACTAGCGGGAAGAGCAGATACGCAGTATTTT
TRBV9	.	TRBJ1-1	.	CASSLSTVPNTEAFF	TGTGCCAGCAGCTTAAGCACAGTTCCGAACACTGAAGCTTTCTTT
TRBV6-5	.	TRBJ2-6	.	CASSWAPGNANVLTF	TGTGCCAGCAGTTGGGCCCCTGGTAATGCCAACGTCCTGACTTTC
TRBV6-1	.	TRBJ1-5	TRBD1	CASSEGQGARQPQHF	TGTGCCAGCAGTGAAGGACAGGGGGCTAGGCAGCCCCAGCATTTT
TRBV11-3	.	TRBJ2-7	TRBD2	CASSLYSAGVGEQYF	TGTGCCAGCAGCTTATACTCTGCGGGAGTCGGCGAGCAGTACTTC
TRBV7-2	.	TRBJ2-1	TRBD2	CASSSRFRTSGRTYNEQFF	TGTGCCAGCAGCTCCCGATTTAGGACTAGCGGGAGAACCTACAATGAGCAGTTCTTC
TRBV27	.	TRBJ2-7	TRBD2	CASSLYGGRARLIYEQYF	TGTGCCAGCAGTTTATATGGCGGGAGGGCTCGACTGATCTACGAGCAGTACTTC
TRBV9	.	TRBJ2-7	TRBD1	CASSVEGRGYDEQYF	TGTGCCAGCAGCGTAGAAGGCAGGGGGTACGACGAGCAGTACTTC
TRBV11-2	.	TRBJ1-4	.	CASSLVTGKLFF	TGTGCCAGCAGCTTAGTAACGGGAAAACTGTTTTTT
TRBV11-2	.	TRBJ2-1	.	CASSLGQNNEQFF	TGTGCCAGCAGCTTAGGCCAGAACAATGAGCAGTTCTTC
TRBV5-5	.	TRBJ2-7	.	CASSSPYYEQYF	TGTGCCAGCAGCTCTCCCTACTACGAGCAGTACTTC
TRBV19	.	TRBJ1-1	.	CASIDLRGNTEAFF	TGTGCCAGTATCGACCTTAGGGGGAACACTGAAGCTTTCTTT
TRBV5-1	once	TRBJ2-2	TRBD1	CASSSGQGVGAGELFF	TGCGCCAGCAGCTCGGGACAGGGTGTAGGAGCCGGGGAGCTGTTTTTT
TRBV27	.	TRBJ2-2	.	CASSFRGTGELFF	TGTGCCAGCAGTTTTCGCGGCACCGGGGAGCTGTTTTTT
TRBV7-2	.	TRBJ2-3	TRBD2	CASSLASGRKTDTQYF	TGTGCCAGCAGCTTAGCGAGCGGGAGGAAGACAGATACGCAGTATTTT
TRBV7-8	.	TRBJ2-7	TRBD1	CASSYLGGQGYEQYF	TGTGCCAGCAGTTATTTGGGGGGACAGGGCTACGAGCAGTACTTC
TRBV18	.	TRBJ1-3	.	CASSPQTTGNTIYF	TGTGCCAGCTCACCACAAACTACAGGAAACACCATATATTTT
TRBV5-1	.	TRBJ2-1	TRBD2	CASSPLGLAASNEQFF	TGCGCCAGCAGCCCCCTCGGGCTAGCGGCCAGTAATGAGCAGTTCTTC
TRBV6-6	.	TRBJ2-5	.	CASSYPGDQETQYF	TGTGCCAGCAGTTACCCCGGGGACCAAGAGACCCAGTACTTC
TRBV5-1	once	TRBJ1-3	.	CASSLGASGNTIYF	TGCGCCAGCAGCTTGGGGGCATCTGGAAACACCATATATTTT
TRBV6-4	.	TRBJ1-1	.	CASREQRGNEAFF	TGTGCCAGCAGGGAGCAGCGGGGAAATGAAGCTTTCTTT
TRBV7-9	.	TRBJ2-3	TRBD1	CASSKIQGFTDTQYF	TGTGCCAGCAGCAAAATACAGGGGTTCACAGATACGCAGTATTTT
TRBV6-1	.	TRBJ2-5	TRBD1	CASSETGVGLETQYF	TGTGCCAGCAGTGAAACAGGGGTAGGACTGGAGACCCAGTACTTC
TRBV10-2	few	TRBJ2-7	TRBD2	CASSESTRLAGGFYEQYF	TGCGCCAGCAGTGAGTCGACTCGACTAGCGGGAGGGTTCTACGAGCAGTACTTC
TRBV5-4	once	TRBJ2-7	.	CASSGDGFREQYF	TGTGCCAGCAGCGGAGACGGATTCCGCGAGCAGTACTTC
TRBV29-1	once	TRBJ1-4	.	CSVGFRQADEKLFF	TGCAGCGTTGGTTTCAGACAGGCGGATGAAAAACTGTTTTTT
TRBV27	.	TRBJ1-2	.	CASSLQGSSYTF	TGTGCCAGCAGTCTACAGGGTTCTAGCTACACCTTC
TRBV4-3	.	TRBJ2-3	TRBD2	CASSPLAGVDTQYF	TGCGCCAGCAGCCCCCTAGCGGGGGTTGATACGCAGTATTTT
TRBV27	.	TRBJ2-7	.	CASSLNSASAGEQYF	TGTGCCAGCAGTTTAAATTCCGCTAGCGCGGGCGAGCAGTACTTC
TRBV29-1	.	TRBJ1-2	.	CSVVVPGGNYGYTF	TGCAGCGTTGTAGTCCCAGGAGGAAACTATGGCTACACCTTC
TRBV6-5	.	TRBJ2-5	.	CASSLFGGRSETQYF	TGTGCCAGCAGCCTTTTTGGAGGGCGATCGGAGACCCAGTACTTC
TRBV28	.	TRBJ1-4	.	CASSSPATEKLFF	TGTGCCAGCAGCTCTCCAGCGACCGAAAAACTGTTTTTT
TRBV28	.	TRBJ2-7	TRBD1	CASSPTGTGGYEQYF	TGTGCCAGCAGTCCTACCGGGACAGGGGGCTACGAGCAGTACTTC
TRBV4-2	.	TRBJ2-7	TRBD2	CASSQKRGSSYEQYF	TGTGCCAGCAGCCAGAAGCGGGGGAGCTCCTACGAGCAGTACTTC
TRBV9	.	TRBJ2-5	.	CASSGLTGQETQYF	TGTGCCAGCAGCGGACTTACGGGACAAGAGACCCAGTACTTC
TRBV7-3	.	TRBJ2-5	TRBD1	CASSPFPQGTASWVETQYF	TGTGCCAGCAGCCCCTTTCCTCAAGGGACAGCGAGTTGGGTAGAGACCCAGTACTTC
TRBV18	.	TRBJ1-4	TRBD1	CASSPLPRTGLNANEKLFF	TGTGCCAGCTCACCACTTCCTCGGACAGGGCTGAATGCTAATGAAAAACTGTTTTTT
TRBV10-3	.	TRBJ1-2	TRBD1	CAISESGTGNYGYTF	TGTGCCATCAGTGAGTCGGGGACAGGGAACTATGGCTACACCTTC
TRBV12-1	.	TRBJ1-5	.	CASSPRQGKRDQPQHF	TGTGCCAGCAGCCCCCGACAGGGAAAAAGAGATCAGCCCCAGCATTTT
TRBV7-3	once	TRBJ2-1	TRBD2	CASSASSGNYNEQFF	TGTGCCAGCAGCGCCTCTAGCGGGAACTACAATGAGCAGTTCTTC
TRBV5-6	.	TRBJ2-1	TRBD2	CASSSGRLAGWSNEQFF	TGTGCCAGCAGCTCCGGGAGACTAGCGGGTTGGTCCAATGAGCAGTTCTTC
TRBV19	.	TRBJ2-1	TRBD2	CASSLETSRNEQFF	TGTGCCAGTAGTTTGGAGACTAGCAGGAATGAGCAGTTCTTC
TRBV28	.	TRBJ1-2	.	CASSSGTHTIYGYTF	TGTGCCAGCTCCTCCGGGACACACACCATCTATGGCTACACCTTC
TRBV7-2	.	TRBJ2-1	.	CASSLGGGSFNEQFF	TGTGCCAGCAGCTTAGGTGGGGGGAGTTTCAATGAGCAGTTCTTC
TRBV27	.	TRBJ2-5	TRBD2	CASSFSALAGGTETQYF	TGTGCCAGCAGTTTTTCCGCCTTAGCGGGAGGGACCGAGACCCAGTACTTC
TRBV5-1	.	TRBJ2-7	TRBD2	CASSLGVSGSLSAYEQYF	TGCGCCAGCAGCTTGGGAGTTAGCGGGAGTCTAAGCGCCTACGAGCAGTACTTC
TRBV2	.	TRBJ1-1	TRBD1	CASRVTGRTEAFF	TGTGCCAGCAGGGTGACAGGGAGGACTGAAGCTTTCTTT
TRBV19	.	TRBJ2-1	.	CASHGTPNRNEQFF	TGTGCCAGCCACGGGACACCCAATAGGAATGAGCAGTTCTTC
TRBV7-2	.	TRBJ2-5	TRBD2	CASSYSGSGETQYF	TGTGCCAGCAGCTATAGCGGGAGTGGGGAGACCCAGTACTTC
TRBV4-1	.	TRBJ2-5	TRBD2	CASSQGPRGEETQYF	TGCGCCAGCAGCCAAGGGCCCCGGGGGGAAGAGACCCAGTACTTC
TRBV4-2	.	TRBJ2-1	TRBD2	CASSQAAGLAGFSYNEQFF	TGTGCCAGCAGCCAAGCTGCGGGACTAGCGGGATTCTCCTACAATGAGCAGTTCTTC
TRBV7-9	.	TRBJ2-7	.	CASSPGVHEQYF	TGTGCCAGCAGCCCAGGGGTGCACGAGCAGTACTTC